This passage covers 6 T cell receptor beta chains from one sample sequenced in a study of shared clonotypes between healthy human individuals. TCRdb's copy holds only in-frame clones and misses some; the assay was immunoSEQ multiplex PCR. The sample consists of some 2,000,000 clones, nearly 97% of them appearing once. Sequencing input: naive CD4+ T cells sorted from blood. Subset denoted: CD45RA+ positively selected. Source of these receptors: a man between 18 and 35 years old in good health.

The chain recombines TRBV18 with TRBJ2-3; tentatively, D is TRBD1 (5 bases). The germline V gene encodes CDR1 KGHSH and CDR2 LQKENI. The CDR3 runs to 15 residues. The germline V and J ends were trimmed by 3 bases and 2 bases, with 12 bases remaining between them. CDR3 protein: CASSPVTGPTDTQYF. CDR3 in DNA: TGTGCCAGCTCACCGGTAACAGGCCCCACAGATACGCAGTATTTT.

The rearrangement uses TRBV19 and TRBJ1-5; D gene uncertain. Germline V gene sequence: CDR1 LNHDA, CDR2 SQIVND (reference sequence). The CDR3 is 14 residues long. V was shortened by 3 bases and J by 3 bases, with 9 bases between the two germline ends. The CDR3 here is CASSIAGNNQPQHF. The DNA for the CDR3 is TGTGCCAGTAGTATTGCGGGGAACAATCAGCCCCAGCATTTT.

CDR3 amino acids: CASSFVVANTGELFF. The CDR3 bases are TGTGCCAGCAGCTTTGTAGTCGCGAACACCGGGGAGCTGTTTTTT. V is TRBV7-2 and J is TRBJ2-2, with D uncertain. CDR1 and CDR2 from the germline V gene are SGHTA and FQGNSA. The CDR3 has 15 amino acids. V was pared by 3 bases and J by 0 bases, with 8 bases between.

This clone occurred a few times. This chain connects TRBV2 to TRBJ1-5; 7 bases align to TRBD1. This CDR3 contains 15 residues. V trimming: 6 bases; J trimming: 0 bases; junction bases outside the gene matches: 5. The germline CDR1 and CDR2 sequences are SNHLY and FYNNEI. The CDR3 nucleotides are TGTGCCAGCAGCGGGGACAGCCATAGCAATCAGCCCCAGCATTTT. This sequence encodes CASSGDSHSNQPQHF.

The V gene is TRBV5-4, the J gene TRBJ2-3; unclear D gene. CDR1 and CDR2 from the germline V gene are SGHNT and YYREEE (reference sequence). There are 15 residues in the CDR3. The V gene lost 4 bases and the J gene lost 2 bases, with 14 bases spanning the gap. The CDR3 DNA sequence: TGTGCCAGCAGCCGAGGCGGAGAGCTCACAGATACGCAGTATTTT. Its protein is CASSRGGELTDTQYF.

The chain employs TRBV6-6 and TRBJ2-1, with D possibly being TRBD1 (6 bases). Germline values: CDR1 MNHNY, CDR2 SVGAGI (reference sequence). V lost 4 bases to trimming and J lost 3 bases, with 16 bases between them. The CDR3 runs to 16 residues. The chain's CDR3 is CASSSGQLELYNEQFF. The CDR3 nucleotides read TGTGCCAGCAGTTCCGGACAGCTTGAGCTCTACAATGAGCAGTTCTTC.